These T cell receptor beta chains were read from a single sample in a study of blood T cell repertoires in COVID-19. Using immunoSEQ multiplex PCR, the repertoire was profiled, and TCRdb retains in-frame clones only, with some absent. The sample contains some 320,000 clones, around 90% of which appear only once. What was sequenced was PBMCs or T cells enriched from blood (not recorded which). The receptors stem from a man aged 60 to 69 who had recovered from COVID-19. Each CDR3 is given without its conserved first and last residue.

TRBJ2-7,TRBV4-2,ASSPPPGRAPYEQY
TRBJ2-7,TRBV12-3/TRBV12-4,ASSLNFSYEQY
TRBJ1-2,TRBV28,ASRLTGALGYT
TRBJ1-2,TRBV4-1,ASSHGQGEGYGYT
TRBJ1-4,TRBV5-1,ASSAYSTTNEKLF
TRBJ2-1,TRBV20-1,SASTSGRAVYNEQF
TRBJ1-4,TRBV13,ASSLGQGLEKLF
TRBJ2-7,TRBV24-1,ATSENRGHPYEQY
TRBJ2-1,TRBV3-1/TRBV3-2,ASSQTSGRGDEQF
TRBJ2-5,TRBV5-1,ASSLELGRETQY
TRBJ2-5,TRBV11-2,ASSFPETQY
TRBJ2-7,TRBV18,ASSPRLTETSYEQY
TRBJ2-3,TRBV5-1,ASSSVLRRADTQY
TRBJ2-3,TRBV7-3,ASSLTRASGTDTQY
TRBJ2-7,TRBV5-4,ASSRGGLTYEQY
TRBJ2-7,TRBV29-1,SVEGRRAYEQY
TRBJ2-3,TRBV9,ASSPGRVSTDTQY
TRBJ1-5,TRBV28,ASRPPSGTGDQPQH
TRBJ2-7,TRBV5-1,ASSLSEGFNEQY
TRBJ1-1,TRBV24-1,ATSDPPGTEAF
TRBJ1-4,TRBV2,ASKMSGVTNEKLF
TRBJ2-1,TRBV25-1,ASSEFLREALDEQF
TRBJ1-1,TRBV2,ASRGDGDSTEAF
TRBJ2-3,TRBV5-5,ASSLGGGTDTQY
TRBJ2-2,TRBV19,ASSIGTSGNTGELF
TRBJ1-4,TRBV5-4,ASSPGGSNEKLF
TRBJ2-1,TRBV10-1,ASSGERRNEQF
TRBJ2-2,TRBV6-2/TRBV6-3,ASSRTSTGELF
TRBJ2-5,TRBV19,ASSMPGEGAQETQY
TRBJ2-3,TRBV9,ASSVTRGQDTQY
TRBJ1-5,TRBV28,ASRETGGSNQPQH
TRBJ1-1,TRBV28,ASTHRGEIGAF
TRBJ1-5,TRBV18,ASSPGQGNQPQH
TRBJ1-1,TRBV19,ASSMGSSRTGGGYTEAF
TRBJ1-5,TRBV10-3,AISGGQGLGNQPQH